Detailed here is one T cell receptor beta chain. The CDR3 loop spans 14 amino acids. The V and J ends lost 5 bases and 8 bases respectively, with 16 bases between them. CDR1 and CDR2 (germline): MDHEN, SYDVKM. These data come from a study of shared clonotypes between healthy human individuals. Data came from immunoSEQ multiplex PCR; TCRdb stores just in-frame clones and leaves some out. The repertoire holds about 510,000 clones, with 90% to 97% as singletons. The specimen was naive CD4+ T cells sorted from blood. Specified subset: CD45RA+ positively selected. The rearrangement joins TRBV28 to TRBJ2-1; D may match TRBD1 or TRBD2 (6 bases each). The receptor comes from a woman in her thirties in good health. The CDR3 coding sequence is TGTGCCAGCAGTCAGTATAACAGGGAGGATGAGCAGTTCTTC. Encoded protein: CASSQYNREDEQFF.